This T cell receptor (beta chain) was found in a study of shared clonotypes between healthy human individuals. Overall study context: For every donor, three CD4 naive, three CD4 memory, two CD8 naive and one CD8 memory plates were used. Notes on the study in general: Blood alone was sampled, and tissue repertoires likely differ.

Into CD45RA+ naive and CD45RA-negative memory subsets, the CD4+ cells were split. The assay was immunoSEQ multiplex PCR, and TCRdb's table has in-frame clones only and misses some. The repertoire holds more than 2,000,000 clones, approximately 90% seen once, with 0.13% to 0.15% in the top ten. The germline V gene encodes CDR1 SGDLS and CDR2 YYNGEE. Trimming left V 3 bases short and J 0 bases short, with 9 bases between. The CDR3 has 14 amino acids. The count of this clone is one. Its antigen is unknown. V gene TRBV9 combines with J gene TRBJ1-1; no reliable D call. The receptor's source is a man between 18 and 35 years old in good health. The sample taken for sequencing was naive CD4+ T cells sorted from blood. This sample's subset: CD45RA+ positively selected. The CDR3 here is CASSALEMNTEAFF. DNA for the CDR3: TGTGCCAGCAGCGCCCTTGAAATGAACACTGAAGCTTTCTTT.